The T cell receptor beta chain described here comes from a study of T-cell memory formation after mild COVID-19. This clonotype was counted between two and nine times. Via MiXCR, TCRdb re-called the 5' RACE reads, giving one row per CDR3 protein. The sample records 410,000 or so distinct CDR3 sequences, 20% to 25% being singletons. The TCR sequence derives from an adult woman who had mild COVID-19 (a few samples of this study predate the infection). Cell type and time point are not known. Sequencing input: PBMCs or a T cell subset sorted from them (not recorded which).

This CDR3 is CASSRIRVDTEAFF. CDR3 nucleotides: TGTGCCAGCAGCCGGATTAGGGTGGACACTGAAGCTTTCTTT. The rearrangement uses TRBV12-3 or TRBV12-4 and TRBJ1-1; D uncertain. This CDR3 spans 14 amino acids. Trimming pared 6 bases from V and 3 bases from J, leaving 14 bases between.